These 5 T cell receptor beta chains share one sample of origin, sequenced in a study of Ad26.COV2.S vaccination and SARS-CoV-2 variants. TCRdb's copy holds only in-frame clones and misses some; the assay was immunoSEQ multiplex PCR. This sample yields under 400,000 clones, of which about nine tenths are seen a single time; around 3.6% belongs to the top ten. The treatment was: around 19 received Ad26.COV2.S at low or high dose, single or two shots; about 5 received placebo; per-sample allocation not given. Sampling was performed 63 days after the first vaccine or placebo injection. This sample comprised peripheral blood, obtained in a trial of Ad26.COV2.S vaccine versus placebo. The origin of the receptors is a person between 18 and 60 years old who received the Ad26.COV2.S COVID-19 vaccine or a placebo.

This chain uses TRBV10-3 with TRBJ2-5; 9 bases match TRBD1. The V gene end was trimmed by 10 bases and the J gene end by 4 bases; junction bases not matched to a gene: 10. The CDR3 length is 14 residues. Per the germline V gene, CDR1 is ENHRY and CDR2 is SYGVKD. CDR3: CATWDREWGETQYF. DNA for the CDR3: TGTGCCACATGGGACAGGGAGTGGGGAGAGACCCAGTACTTC.

The gene calls are TRBV7-3 and TRBJ2-7; D is uncertain. The CDR3 consists of 15 residues. Trimming cost V 5 bases and J 1 base, with 15 bases left between them. CDR1 is SGHTA and CDR2 is FQGTGA in the germline V gene. CDR3 coding DNA: TGTGCCAGCAGCCTAGAACCCGGGCCTTCCTACGAGCAGTACTTC. Its translation: CASSLEPGPSYEQYF.

A single count supports this clone. The J gene is TRBJ2-1, the V gene TRBV5-1; possible D gene TRBD2, 6 bases. Germline values: CDR1 SGHRS, CDR2 YFSETQ. V shed 4 bases and J shed 8 bases, with 13 bases lying between them. The CDR3 runs 13 residues. The CDR3: CASSGGLRDEQFF. The CDR3 DNA is TGCGCCAGCAGCGGGGGGTTGAGGGATGAGCAGTTCTTC.

This rearrangement joins TRBV5-4 to TRBJ1-4; no clear D. Germline V gives CDR1 SGHNT, CDR2 YYREEE (reference sequence). The CDR3 has 15 amino acids. V dropped 3 bases and J dropped 4 bases, with 13 bases sitting between them. For the CDR3, the DNA is TGTGCCAGCAGCTCGTATCCAGGAAATAATGAAAAACTGTTTTTT. This sequence encodes CASSSYPGNNEKLFF.

The chain couples TRBV7-6 to TRBJ1-3; D gene unclear. The CDR3 length is 15 residues. Germline CDR1 reads SGHVS; CDR2 reads FNYEAQ. Trimming took 5 bases from V and 2 from J, leaving 13 bases between them. As DNA, the CDR3 is TGTGCCAGCAGCCTTCAAGACGGCCCTGGAAACACCATATATTTT. Its translation is CASSLQDGPGNTIYF.